This paragraph reports one T cell receptor beta chain. Its antigen is not known. This record belongs to a study of T-cell memory formation after mild COVID-19. Germline CDR1 is DFQATT and CDR2 is SNEGSKA (reference sequence). Germline trimming cut 5 bases from V and 4 bases from J; bases unmatched to any gene: 4. CDR3 length: 13 residues. The study, taken as a whole, reports: Among CD4+ contracting clones, most were CM and EM, and CD8+ ones EMRA.

TCRdb re-analysed the 5' RACE reads in MiXCR, keeping a single row per CDR3 protein. The sample carries about 410,000 distinct CDR3 sequences, approximately 18% recorded once. V gene TRBV20-1 combines with J gene TRBJ2-7; 11 positions match TRBD2. Sequencing was performed on PBMCs or a T cell subset sorted from them (not recorded which). The receptor's source is a man between 18 and 35 years old who had mild COVID-19 (a few samples of this study predate the infection). Cell type and time point are not known. For the CDR3, the DNA is TGCAGTGCTGTTCTAGCGGGAGGTTACGAGCAGTACTTC. It is translated as CSAVLAGGYEQYF.